A single sample gave rise to the 25 T cell receptor beta chains below, sequenced in a study of shared clonotypes between healthy human individuals. Sequenced by immunoSEQ multiplex PCR; TCRdb stores in-frame clones only, minus some. The data contain 550,000 to 850,000 clones, 74% of them singletons. The specimen sequenced was memory CD4+ T cells sorted from blood. Subset specified: CD45RA-negative fraction. The source is a woman in her twenties or thirties in good health.

The chain joins TRBV7-2 to TRBJ1-2, with D perhaps TRBD1 (6 bases). The V gene lost 5 bases and the J gene lost 6 bases, with 19 bases spanning the gap. Germline-derived CDR1 and CDR2 are SGHTA and FQGNSA. This CDR3 region has 15 residues. CDR3 bases: TGTGCCAGCAGCACTTACCTTAGACAGGAACATGGCTACACCTTC. It is translated as CASSTYLRQEHGYTF.

J is TRBJ2-2 and V is TRBV18, with TRBD2 matching over 13 bases. CDR3 length: 18 amino acids. Trimming at V came to 3 bases and at J to 4 bases, leaving 8 bases not matched to a gene. Germline V gene lookup returns CDR1 KGHSH and CDR2 LQKENI. The CDR3 spells CASSPRTSGSIGTGELFF. CDR3 coding DNA: TGTGCCAGCTCACCTCGGACTAGCGGGAGTATTGGCACCGGGGAGCTGTTTTTT.

The chain recombines TRBV21-1 with TRBJ2-3; the table assigns TRBD2, which was not confirmed against the DNA. TRBV21-1 is designated a pseudogene. This CDR3 region has 16 residues. CDR3 sequence (DNA): TGTGCCAGCAGCATCGCCCGCGCGGAAGAGGGAGATACGCAGTATTTT. Protein: CASSIARAEEGDTQYF.

The chain uses TRBV5-1 and TRBJ2-3; D uncertain. V was shortened by 5 bases and J by 0 bases, with 19 bases between the two germline ends. The germline CDR1 and CDR2 sequences are SGHRS and YFSETQ. CDR3 length equals 17 residues. The CDR3 here is CASRELSAKLSTDTQYF. As DNA, the CDR3 is TGCGCCAGCAGGGAGTTAAGCGCCAAGCTGAGCACAGATACGCAGTATTTT.

V is TRBV6-5 and J is TRBJ2-5, with TRBD2 as a possible D gene (5 bases). V was clipped by 5 bases and J by 5 bases, with 15 bases between them. CDR3 length: 14 amino acids. The V gene's germline CDR1 is MNHEY and CDR2 SVGAGI. The CDR3 region is CASSPRTGIETQYF. The CDR3 bases are TGTGCCAGCAGTCCCCGGACGGGGATTGAGACCCAGTACTTC.

The sample holds one count of this clone. V is TRBV7-7 and J is TRBJ2-7; 8 bases are shared with TRBD1. The CDR3 extends over 14 amino acids. V was clipped by 5 bases and J by 6 bases; unmatched bases: 9. Germline loops: CDR1 SSHAT, CDR2 FNYEAQ (reference sequence). The CDR3 DNA sequence: TGTGCCAGCAGCCAAACGACAGGGGAAGGCGAGCAGTACTTC. Encoded protein: CASSQTTGEGEQYF.

The J gene is TRBJ2-7, the V gene TRBV15; 8 bases line up with TRBD1. CDR1 and CDR2 from the germline V gene are LNHNV and YYDKDF (reference sequence). V shed 5 bases and J 1 base; nucleotides not matched to a gene: 4. There are 14 residues in the CDR3. This CDR3 is CATSAGQVSYEQYF. Here the CDR3 DNA reads TGTGCCACCAGCGCGGGACAGGTATCCTACGAGCAGTACTTC.

The V call is TRBV5-4, the J call TRBJ2-7, with 11 bases that match TRBD2. J gave up 3 bases and V 4 bases, and 15 bases lay outside the gene matches. The CDR3 is made up of 18 amino acids. CDR1 is SGHNT, CDR2 YYREEE, per germline (reference sequence). CDR3 residues: CASSQERPGTSGDYEQYF. CDR3 sequence (DNA): TGTGCCAGCAGCCAAGAGAGGCCCGGGACTAGCGGAGACTACGAGCAGTACTTC.

Regarding this clone: The sample contains more than one DNA sequence encoding this CDR3. V gene TRBV5-4 combines with J gene TRBJ1-1; D uncertain. The V gene lost 2 bases and the J gene lost 3 bases, with 8 bases spanning the gap. The germline V gene has CDR1 SGHNT and CDR2 YYREEE (reference sequence). The CDR3 runs 13 residues. In DNA, the CDR3 is TGTGCCAGCAGCTTACAACCGGACACTGAAGCTTTCTTT. Amino acid sequence: CASSLQPDTEAFF. The entire variable domain, with the rest obtained from reference TRBV5-4 and TRBJ1-1, is as follows: ETGVTQSPTHLIKTRGQQVTLRCSSQSGHNTVSWYQQALGQGPQFIFQYYREEENGRGNFPPRFSGLQFPNYSSELNVNALELDDSALYLCASSLQPDTEAFFGQGTRLTVV.

In regard to this clone: The sample contains more than one DNA sequence encoding this CDR3. The rearrangement links TRBV11-2 to TRBJ1-1; D gene ambiguous. Germline CDR1 is SGHAT and CDR2 is FQNNGV. Trimming stripped 2 bases from V and 1 base from J, with 5 bases between. This CDR3 region has 13 residues. CDR3 nucleotide sequence: TGTGCCAGCAGCTTATTCCGGAACACTGAAGCTTTCTTT. This codes for CASSLFRNTEAFF.

This sequence joins TRBV23-1 and TRBJ1-3; no definite D call. TRBV23-1 is reported as an ORF; its role is uncertain. CDR3 length: 16 residues. V lost 8 bases, J lost 0 bases, and 17 bases lay in between. CDR3 sequence (DNA): TGCGCCAGCGCTCTAAGTGAGAGCGTCTCTGGAAACACCATATATTTT. The encoded protein is CASALSESVSGNTIYF.

V is TRBV27 and J is TRBJ2-3; D not certain. Trimming removed 2 bases at V and 0 bases at J, with 18 bases between. The length of the CDR3 is 18 residues. CDR1 and CDR2 (germline): MNHEY, SMNVEV (reference sequence). CDR3 protein: CASSLRGMPASSTDTQYF. In nucleotides, the CDR3 is TGTGCCAGCAGTTTAAGAGGCATGCCAGCTTCTAGCACAGATACGCAGTATTTT.

This clone has just one count. The rearrangement uses TRBV7-2 and TRBJ2-5; D might be TRBD1 (5 bases). Germline V lookup: CDR1 SGHTA, CDR2 FQGNSA. CDR3 size: 15 residues. The V and J ends lost 6 bases and 4 bases respectively, with 18 bases between them. CDR3 sequence: CASRPAGSGAETQYF. The CDR3, as DNA: TGTGCCAGCAGACCGGCAGGGTCCGGCGCAGAGACCCAGTACTTC. Full variable domain (missing parts from reference TRBV7-2 and TRBJ2-5): GAGVSQSPSNKVTEKGKDVELRCDPISGHTALYWYRQSLGQGLEFLIYFQGNSAPDKSGLPSDRFSAERTGGSVSTLTIQRTQQEDSAVYLCASRPAGSGAETQYFGPGTRLLVL.

V is TRBV27 and J is TRBJ2-7; D ambiguous. Germline V gives CDR1 MNHEY, CDR2 SMNVEV (reference sequence). The V end was cut by 3 bases, the J end by 3 bases, with 12 bases between. The CDR3 totals 14 residues. CDR3 protein: CASSFAGTVYEQYF. CDR3 nucleotide sequence: TGTGCCAGCAGTTTTGCCGGAACAGTCTACGAGCAGTACTTC.

The rearrangement joins TRBV7-8 to TRBJ1-1; D is uncertain. The CDR3 has 15 residues. Trimming removed 3 bases from V and 1 base from J, with 12 bases in between. Germline V gene sequence: CDR1 SGHVS, CDR2 FQNEAQ. Here the CDR3 DNA reads TGTGCCAGCAGCTTGTACCAGCTCTGGAACACTGAAGCTTTCTTT. This sequence encodes CASSLYQLWNTEAFF.

The sample holds one count of this clone. J is TRBJ2-5 and V is TRBV28, with unresolved D. The CDR3 extends over 12 amino acids. Between the trimmed V and J ends, which lost 6 bases and 5 bases, there was a span of 10 bases. CDR1 is MDHEN and CDR2 is SYDVKM in the germline V gene. The CDR3 DNA reads as TGTGCCAGCAGCCAGAGTGGGGAGACCCAGTACTTC. Translating gives CASSQSGETQYF.

The chain has TRBV28 and TRBJ2-7; D is possibly TRBD2 (5 bases). CDR1 is MDHEN and CDR2 is SYDVKM in the germline V gene. The CDR3 is made up of 15 amino acids. Trimming took off 3 bases at V and 4 bases at J, with 16 bases between the two ends. The CDR3 here is CASSLDGGNVYEQYF. The CDR3 coding sequence is TGTGCCAGCAGTTTGGACGGAGGAAATGTTTACGAGCAGTACTTC.

This chain links TRBV14 with TRBJ1-1; D is perhaps TRBD1 (5 bases). V lost 0 bases, J lost 2 bases, and 7 bases lay in between. The germline gives CDR1 SGHDN, CDR2 FVKESK. The CDR3 contains 14 residues. CDR3 DNA: TGTGCCAGCAGCCAAGAGGGACCAAACACTGAAGCTTTCTTT. This translates into CASSQEGPNTEAFF.

This chain connects TRBV30 to TRBJ1-5; D is unclear. The germline gives CDR1 GTSNPN, CDR2 SVGIG (reference sequence). The CDR3 has 13 residues. The V and J ends lost 2 bases and 5 bases respectively, with 10 bases between them. This CDR3 reads CAWSPGLDQPQHF. The CDR3 DNA reads as TGTGCCTGGAGTCCGGGCCTTGATCAGCCCCAGCATTTT.

This clone was recorded at least ten times. V gene TRBV19 combines with J gene TRBJ1-4, with a weak D call TRBD1 (5 bases). The CDR3 covers 16 residues. Trimming took off 7 bases at V and 0 bases at J, with 15 bases between the two ends. Germline CDR1 and CDR2: LNHDA and SQIVND (reference sequence). In nucleotides, the CDR3 is TGTGCCAGTACCCGCCGGGCAGGGTCAACTAATGAAAAACTGTTTTTT. It yields the protein CASTRRAGSTNEKLFF.

The chain has TRBV5-4 and TRBJ2-3; no clear D gene. The germline V and J ends were trimmed by 2 bases and 6 bases, with 10 bases remaining between them. This CDR3 comprises 13 residues. Per the germline V gene, CDR1 is SGHNT and CDR2 is YYREEE (reference sequence). The CDR3 DNA reads as TGTGCCAGCAGCTTATCCTACACGGATACGCAGTATTTT. Translating gives CASSLSYTDTQYF.

This clone was seen a few times. V and J are TRBV6-1 and TRBJ1-1; tentative D call: TRBD1 (5 bases). Deletions cut 2 bases from V and 5 bases from J, with 15 bases between. In germline, CDR1 is MNHNS, CDR2 SASEGT. There are 15 residues in the CDR3. The CDR3 region is CASSEPWAWGTEAFF. CDR3 nucleotides: TGTGCCAGCAGTGAACCCTGGGCCTGGGGGACTGAAGCTTTCTTT.

Here the CDR3 DNA reads TGCGCCAGCAGCATGACTAGCGGAGCCTACAATGAGCAGTTCTTC. Protein product: CASSMTSGAYNEQFF. The gene calls are TRBV5-1 and TRBJ2-1, with TRBD2 matching 9 bases. This CDR3 is built from 15 residues. Germline-derived CDR1 and CDR2 are SGHRS and YFSETQ. Trimming took 4 bases from V and 2 from J; bases not matched to a gene: 4.

The chain recombines TRBV5-4 with TRBJ2-1, with TRBD2 identical over 10 bases. The CDR3 sequence is 14 residues long. After removal of 10 bases from V and 7 bases from J, the junction contained 11 bases not matched to a gene. Germline CDR1 reads SGHNT; CDR2 reads YYREEE (reference sequence). The CDR3 reads CACQAGGPRNEQFF. DNA of the CDR3: TGTGCCTGCCAAGCGGGAGGGCCGCGTAATGAGCAGTTCTTC.

To note about this clone: The sample has other DNA sequences that encode this CDR3 too. The chain uses TRBV6-6 and TRBJ2-4; the D is unclear. The CDR3 totals 14 residues. Germline assignment: CDR1 MNHNY and CDR2 SVGAGI (reference sequence). Trimming removed 2 bases from V and 1 base from J, with 6 bases in between. The CDR3 spells CASSYSGAKNIQYF. CDR3 coding DNA: TGTGCCAGCAGTTACAGTGGGGCCAAAAACATTCAGTACTTC.